The T cell receptor beta chain described here comes from a study of blood T cell repertoires in COVID-19. Study-wide context: Acute-phase and convalescent COVID-19 samples originated in the United States, Italy and Spain. PBMCs, B-cell-depleted T cells, or T cells provided the cDNA or gDNA that made up the material.

Germline CDR1 reads MNHEY; CDR2 reads SVGEGT. Trimming took 2 bases from V and 8 from J; bases not matched to a gene: 11. This CDR3 is built from 16 residues. Assay used: immunoSEQ multiplex PCR; TCRdb lists only in-frame clones, some missing. The repertoire holds just over 250,000 clones, with over 70% as singletons. Those enrolled in Seattle joined during active infection and were followed longitudinally afterward. The sequence was collected from a woman aged 70-85 years with COVID-19, enrolled during active disease. The chain links TRBV6-2 or TRBV6-3 to TRBJ2-1; 8 bases are shared with TRBD2. Sequenced: peripheral blood. The CDR3 here is CASSYVWTSQSYEQFF. The CDR3 nucleotides are TGTGCCAGCAGTTACGTTTGGACTAGCCAGAGCTATGAGCAGTTCTTC.